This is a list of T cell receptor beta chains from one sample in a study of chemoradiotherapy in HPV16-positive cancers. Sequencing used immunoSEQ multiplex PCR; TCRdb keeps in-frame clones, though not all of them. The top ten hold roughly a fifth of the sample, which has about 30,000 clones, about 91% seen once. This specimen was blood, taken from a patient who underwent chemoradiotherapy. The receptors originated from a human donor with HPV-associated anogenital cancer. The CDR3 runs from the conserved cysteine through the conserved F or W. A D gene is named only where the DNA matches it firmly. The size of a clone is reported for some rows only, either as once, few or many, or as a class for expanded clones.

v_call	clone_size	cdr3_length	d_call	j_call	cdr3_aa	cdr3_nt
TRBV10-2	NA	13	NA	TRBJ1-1	CASIAQAHSEAFF	TGCGCCAGCATCGCACAGGCCCATTCTGAAGCTTTCTTT
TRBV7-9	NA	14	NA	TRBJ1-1	CASSLVEGGTEAFF	TGTGCCAGCAGCTTAGTAGAGGGAGGCACTGAAGCTTTCTTT
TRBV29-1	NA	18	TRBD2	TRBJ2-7	CSVEDPEVIAGNSYEQYF	TGCAGCGTTGAAGATCCAGAGGTAATAGCGGGGAACTCCTACGAGCAGTACTTC
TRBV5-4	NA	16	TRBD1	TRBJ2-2	CASSQQGVIGTGELFF	TGTGCCAGCAGCCAACAGGGGGTAATCGGGACCGGGGAGCTGTTTTTT
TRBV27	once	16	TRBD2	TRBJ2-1	CASSSPGLAGVNRQFF	TGTGCCAGCAGTTCACCGGGACTAGCGGGAGTAAATCGGCAGTTCTTC
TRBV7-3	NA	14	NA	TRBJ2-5	CASSSQAGQGTQYF	TGTGCCAGCAGCTCCCAGGCGGGCCAAGGGACCCAGTACTTC
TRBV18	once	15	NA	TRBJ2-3	CASSQAAVGMDTQYF	TGTGCCAGCTCACAAGCGGCAGTTGGGATGGATACGCAGTATTTT
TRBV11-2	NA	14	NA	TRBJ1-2	CASSRRQLDYGYTF	TGTGCCAGCAGCCGGAGACAGCTGGACTATGGCTACACCTTC
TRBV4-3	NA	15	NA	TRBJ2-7	CASSQDLGAPYEQYF	TGCGCCAGCAGCCAAGATCTTGGGGCCCCCTACGAGCAGTACTTC
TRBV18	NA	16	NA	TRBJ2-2	CASSPLMTGNTGELFF	TGTGCCAGCTCACCGCTAATGACAGGGAACACCGGGGAGCTGTTTTTT
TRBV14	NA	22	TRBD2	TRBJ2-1	CASSPSPDFFRREAIPYNEQFF	TGTGCCAGCAGCCCCTCCCCCGACTTCTTTAGGCGGGAGGCCATCCCCTACAATGAGCAGTTCTTC